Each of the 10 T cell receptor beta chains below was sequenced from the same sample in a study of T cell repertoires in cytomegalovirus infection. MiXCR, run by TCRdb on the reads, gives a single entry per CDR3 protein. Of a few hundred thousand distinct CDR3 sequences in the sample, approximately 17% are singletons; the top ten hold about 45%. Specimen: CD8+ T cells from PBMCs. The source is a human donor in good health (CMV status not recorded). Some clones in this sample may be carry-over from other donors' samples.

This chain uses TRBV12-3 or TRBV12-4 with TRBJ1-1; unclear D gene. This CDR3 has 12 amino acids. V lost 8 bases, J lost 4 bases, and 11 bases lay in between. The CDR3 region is CASRIGVTEAFF. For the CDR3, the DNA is TGTGCCAGCCGTATCGGGGTCACTGAAGCTTTCTTT.

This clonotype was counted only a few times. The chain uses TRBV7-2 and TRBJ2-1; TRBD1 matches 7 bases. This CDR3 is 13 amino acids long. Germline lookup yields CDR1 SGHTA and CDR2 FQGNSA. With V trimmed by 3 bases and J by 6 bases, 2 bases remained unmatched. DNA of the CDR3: TGTGCCAGCAGCTTGAACAGGGGCAATGAGCAGTTCTTC. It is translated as CASSLNRGNEQFF.

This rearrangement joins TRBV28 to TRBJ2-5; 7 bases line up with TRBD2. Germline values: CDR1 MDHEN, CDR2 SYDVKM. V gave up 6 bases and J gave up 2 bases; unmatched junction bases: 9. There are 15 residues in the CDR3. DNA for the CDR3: TGTGCCAGCAGCCCGAGCGGGGAGACTCAAGAGACCCAGTACTTC. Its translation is CASSPSGETQETQYF.

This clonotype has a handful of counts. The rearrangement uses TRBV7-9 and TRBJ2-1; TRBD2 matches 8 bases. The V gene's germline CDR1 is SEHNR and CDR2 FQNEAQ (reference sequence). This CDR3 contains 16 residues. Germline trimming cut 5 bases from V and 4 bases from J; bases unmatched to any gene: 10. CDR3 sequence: CASSDPYSGEYNEQFF. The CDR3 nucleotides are TGTGCCAGCAGCGACCCCTATAGCGGGGAGTACAATGAGCAGTTCTTC.

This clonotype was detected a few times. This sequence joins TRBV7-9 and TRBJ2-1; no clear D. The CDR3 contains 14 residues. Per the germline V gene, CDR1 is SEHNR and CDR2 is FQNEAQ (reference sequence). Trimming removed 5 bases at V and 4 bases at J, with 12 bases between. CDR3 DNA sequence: TGTGCCAGCAGCCCGAGGACGGGTTACAATGAGCAGTTCTTC. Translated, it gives CASSPRTGYNEQFF.

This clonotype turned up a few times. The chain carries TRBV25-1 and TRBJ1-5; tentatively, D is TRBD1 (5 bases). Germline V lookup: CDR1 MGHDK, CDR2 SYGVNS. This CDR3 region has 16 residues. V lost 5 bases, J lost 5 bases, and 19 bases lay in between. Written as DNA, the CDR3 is TGTGCCAGCAGTCCAAAGCGAGTTAGGGGCGATCAGCCCCAGCATTTT. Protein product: CASSPKRVRGDQPQHF.

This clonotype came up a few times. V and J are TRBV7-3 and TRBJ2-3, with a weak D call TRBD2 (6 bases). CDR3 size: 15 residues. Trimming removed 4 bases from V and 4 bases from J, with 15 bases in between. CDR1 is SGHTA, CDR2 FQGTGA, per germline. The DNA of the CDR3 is TGTGCCAGCAGCTCCACCGGGAGCTCGGCAGATACGCAGTATTTT. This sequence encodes CASSSTGSSADTQYF.

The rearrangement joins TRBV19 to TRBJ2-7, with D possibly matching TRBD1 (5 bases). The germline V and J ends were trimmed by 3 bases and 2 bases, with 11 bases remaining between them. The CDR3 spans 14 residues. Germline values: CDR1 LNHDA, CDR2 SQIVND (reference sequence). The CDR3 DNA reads TGTGCCAGTAGTATGGTGGACATCCCCTACGAGCAGTACTTC. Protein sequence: CASSMVDIPYEQYF.

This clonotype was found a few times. This CDR3 reads CASTPAGGLSYNEQFF. The CDR3, as DNA: TGTGCCAGCACACCAGCGGGGGGTCTTTCCTACAATGAGCAGTTCTTC. The chain uses TRBV7-8 and TRBJ2-1; 9 positions agree with TRBD2. Losses at the gene ends were 7 bases for V and 1 base for J; bases not matched to a gene: 8. Per germline, CDR1 SGHVS and CDR2 FQNEAQ. The CDR3 totals 16 residues.

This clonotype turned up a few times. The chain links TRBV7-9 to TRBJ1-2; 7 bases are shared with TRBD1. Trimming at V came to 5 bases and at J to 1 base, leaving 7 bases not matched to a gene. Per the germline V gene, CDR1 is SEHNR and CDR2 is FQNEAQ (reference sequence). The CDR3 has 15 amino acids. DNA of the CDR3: TGTGCCAGCAGCGACGGGACAGACTATAACTATGGCTACACCTTC. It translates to CASSDGTDYNYGYTF.